The clone carrying this T cell receptor (beta chain) was seen more than once but under ten times. The antigen is undetermined. The data originate from a study of T-cell reconstitution after alpha-beta-depleted transplantation in children. General study points: After transplant, at about two months, alpha-beta T cells were reportedly derived from several hundred expanded graft clones. Newly made T cells mostly supplied T-cell counts and diversity one year after transplant. Several patients had high TCRbeta diversity at day 60; it came from surviving recipient T cells and thymic progenitors.

As it was prepared, the TCRbeta library received unique molecular identifiers. MiXCR, run by TCRdb on the PCR reads, gives a single entry per CDR3 protein. Here the sample spans hundreds of thousands of distinct CDR3 sequences, about a sixth being singletons. V lost 0 bases to trimming and J lost 0 bases, with 6 bases between them. Germline CDR1 SGHRS, CDR2 YFSETQ. This CDR3 has 14 amino acids. This sequence was found in a boy under three years old who had a stem cell transplant for Wiskott-Aldrich syndrome, so the T cells may come from the graft donor. This sequence joins TRBV5-1 and TRBJ2-5; no clear D gene. The sample here was PBMCs, mostly from graft donor cells, taken 360 days after TCRalphabeta/CD19-depleted stem cell transplant. The chain's CDR3 is CASSLEANQETQYF. The CDR3 DNA sequence: TGCGCCAGCAGCTTGGAGGCGAACCAAGAGACCCAGTACTTC.